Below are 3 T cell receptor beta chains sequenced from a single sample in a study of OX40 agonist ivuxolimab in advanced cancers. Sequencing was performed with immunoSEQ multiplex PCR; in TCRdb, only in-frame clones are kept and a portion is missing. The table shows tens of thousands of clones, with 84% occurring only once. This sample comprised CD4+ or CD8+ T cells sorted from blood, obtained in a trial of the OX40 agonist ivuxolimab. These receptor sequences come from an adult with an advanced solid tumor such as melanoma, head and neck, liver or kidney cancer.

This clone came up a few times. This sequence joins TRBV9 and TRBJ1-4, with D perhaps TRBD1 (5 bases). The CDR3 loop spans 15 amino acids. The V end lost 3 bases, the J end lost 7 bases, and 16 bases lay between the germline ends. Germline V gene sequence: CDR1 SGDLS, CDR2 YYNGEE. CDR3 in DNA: TGTGCCAGCAGCGCGAGCGGGACTCCCCTTGAAAAACTGTTTTTT. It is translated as CASSASGTPLEKLFF.

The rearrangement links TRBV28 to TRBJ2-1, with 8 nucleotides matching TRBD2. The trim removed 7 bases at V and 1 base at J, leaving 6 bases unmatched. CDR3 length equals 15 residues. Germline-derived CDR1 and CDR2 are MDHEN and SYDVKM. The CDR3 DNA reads TGTGCCAGCACCCGGGGGGGGGAATCCTACAATGAGCAGTTCTTC. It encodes CASTRGGESYNEQFF. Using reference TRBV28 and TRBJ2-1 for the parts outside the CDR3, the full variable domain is DVKVTQSSRYLVKRTGEKVFLECVQDMDHENMFWYRQDPGLGLRLIYFSYDVKMKEKGDIPEGYSVSREKKERFSLILESASTNQTSMYLCASTRGGESYNEQFFGPGTRLTVL.

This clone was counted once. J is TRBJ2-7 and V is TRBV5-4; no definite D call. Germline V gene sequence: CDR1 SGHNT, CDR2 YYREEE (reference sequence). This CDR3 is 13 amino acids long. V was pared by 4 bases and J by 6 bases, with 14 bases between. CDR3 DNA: TGTGCCAGCAGCCAAGGGTCCAGCCGCGAGCAGTACTTC. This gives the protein CASSQGSSREQYF. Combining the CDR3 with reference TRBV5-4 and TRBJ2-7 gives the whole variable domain ETGVTQSPTHLIKTRGQQVTLRCSSQSGHNTVSWYQQALGQGPQFIFQYYREEENGRGNFPPRFSGLQFPNYSSELNVNALELDDSALYLCASSQGSSREQYFGPGTRLTVT.